There are a few counts of the clone carrying this T cell receptor beta chain. V trimming: 4 bases; J trimming: 5 bases; junction bases outside the gene matches: 5. The CDR3 loop spans 14 amino acids. Germline CDR1 and CDR2: SGHNT and YYREEE (reference sequence). These data are taken from a study of blood T cell repertoires in COVID-19. Across the whole study: COVID-19 samples from acute and convalescent phases originated in the United States, Italy and Spain. In each case, the material was cDNA or gDNA derived from T cells, B-cell-depleted T cells, or PBMCs.

Sequencing used immunoSEQ multiplex PCR; TCRdb keeps in-frame clones, though not all of them. The sample contains some 46,000 clones, 70% to 90% of which appear only once. The sample was peripheral blood. The clonotype originates from a woman over 75 with COVID-19, enrolled during active disease. V is TRBV5-4 and J is TRBJ2-1; TRBD2 matches at 8 bases. CDR3 sequence reads: CASSEQLADNEQFF. DNA for the CDR3: TGTGCCAGCAGCGAGCAACTAGCGGACAATGAGCAGTTCTTC.